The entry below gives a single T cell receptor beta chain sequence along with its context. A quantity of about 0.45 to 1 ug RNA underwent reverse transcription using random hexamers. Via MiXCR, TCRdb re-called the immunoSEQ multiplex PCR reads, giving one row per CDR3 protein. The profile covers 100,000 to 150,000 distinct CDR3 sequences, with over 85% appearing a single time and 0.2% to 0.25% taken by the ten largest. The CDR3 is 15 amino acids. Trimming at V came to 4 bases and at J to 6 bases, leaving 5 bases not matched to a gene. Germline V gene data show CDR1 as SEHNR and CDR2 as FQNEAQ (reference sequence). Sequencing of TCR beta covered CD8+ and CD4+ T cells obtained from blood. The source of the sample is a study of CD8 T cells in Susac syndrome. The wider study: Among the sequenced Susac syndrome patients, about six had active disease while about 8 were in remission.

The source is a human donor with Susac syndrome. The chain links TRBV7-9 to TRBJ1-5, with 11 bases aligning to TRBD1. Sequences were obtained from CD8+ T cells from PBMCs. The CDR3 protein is CASSSGQGAGQPQHF. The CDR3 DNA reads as TGTGCCAGCAGCTCTGGACAGGGGGCAGGTCAGCCCCAGCATTTT.